This passage covers 20 T cell receptor beta chains from one sample sequenced in a study of cytomegalovirus exposure and HLA in healthy donors. TCRdb keeps only in-frame clones here, not all; method: immunoSEQ multiplex PCR. Among about 200,000 clones listed, over 75% were seen once. Material: PBMCs. These receptors all come from a woman aged 18-29 years in good health and CMV-seropositive.

The chain has TRBV23-1 and TRBJ1-1, with 10 bases that match TRBD1. TRBV23-1 is known as an ORF, though its function is uncertain. The CDR3 is 17 amino acids. Trimming removed 0 bases from V and 3 bases from J; junction bases left unmatched: 7. The CDR3, as DNA: TGCGCCAGCAGTCAATCGGGGACAGGGGTTGGGGACACTGAAGCTTTCTTT. The encoded protein is CASSQSGTGVGDTEAFF.

This chain uses TRBV6-6 with TRBJ2-3, with TRBD1 matching 7 bases. Per germline, CDR1 MNHNY and CDR2 SVGAGI (reference sequence). V was pared by 6 bases and J by 0 bases, with 6 bases of the junction left unmatched. CDR3 length: 15 amino acids. As DNA, the CDR3 is TGTGCCAGCAGGCAGACCAGGGGGAGCACAGATACGCAGTATTTT. Its protein is CASRQTRGSTDTQYF.

The V and J genes are TRBV5-5 and TRBJ2-1; a weak D match, TRBD2 (6 bases). Germline V lookup: CDR1 SGHKS, CDR2 YYEKEE (reference sequence). With 2 bases removed from V and 7 bases from J, the gap between germline ends came to 16 bases. The CDR3 spans 15 residues. In DNA form, the CDR3 reads TGTGCCAGCAGCTTTCAGCGCTACCGGGGGAATGAGCAGTTCTTC. This gives the protein CASSFQRYRGNEQFF. The variable domain in full, with the rest retrieved from reference TRBV5-5 and TRBJ2-1, is DAGVTQSPTHLIKTRGQQVTLRCSPISGHKSVSWYQQVLGQGPQFIFQYYEKEERGRGNFPDRFSARQFPNYSSELNVNALLLGDSALYLCASSFQRYRGNEQFFGPGTRLTVL.

The gene calls are TRBV27 and TRBJ2-1; 11 nucleotides agree with TRBD2. With V trimmed by 7 bases and J by 7 bases, 9 bases remained unmatched. Germline CDR1 reads MNHEY; CDR2 reads SMNVEV (reference sequence). The CDR3 runs to 15 residues. CDR3 nucleotide sequence: TGTGCCAGCAACCCACTAGCGGGAGAATCAAATGAGCAGTTCTTC. Translation: CASNPLAGESNEQFF.

The V and J genes are TRBV5-1 and TRBJ2-1; 7 positions match TRBD1. CDR1 is SGHRS, CDR2 YFSETQ, per germline. The CDR3 totals 17 residues. V shed 3 bases, J shed 10 bases, and the junction held 19 bases outside the gene matches. CDR3 sequence (DNA): TGCGCCAGCAGCTGGACGATGGCCACAGGGGTGGTACGGGAGCAGTTCTTC. Amino acids: CASSWTMATGVVREQFF.

J is TRBJ2-1 and V is TRBV30; 7 nucleotides align to TRBD2. This CDR3 is 13 amino acids long. From germline, CDR1 is GTSNPN and CDR2 SVGIG (reference sequence). This CDR3 is CASGGLATHEQFF. For the CDR3, the DNA is TGTGCGTCGGGAGGACTTGCGACGCATGAGCAGTTCTTC.

This rearrangement joins TRBV11-2 to TRBJ2-3, with a weak D call TRBD2 (6 bases). Trimming stripped 5 bases from V and 4 bases from J, with 7 bases between. From germline, CDR1 is SGHAT and CDR2 FQNNGV. The CDR3 is 12 amino acids. CDR3 nucleotide sequence: TGTGCCAGCAGCCCGGGGGCAGATACGCAGTATTTT. Amino acids: CASSPGADTQYF.

V gene TRBV2 combines with J gene TRBJ2-1, with a tentative D call TRBD2 (5 bases). The CDR3 has 14 amino acids. Trimming left V 9 bases short and J 0 bases short, with 12 bases between. The V gene's germline CDR1 is SNHLY and CDR2 FYNNEI. CDR3 bases: TGTGCCAGGGCCGGTGGGAGCTCCTACAATGAGCAGTTCTTC. This codes for CARAGGSSYNEQFF. Full variable domain (rest looked up from reference TRBV2 and TRBJ2-1): EPEVTQTPSHQVTQMGQEVILRCVPISNHLYFYWYRQILGQKVEFLVSFYNNEISEKSEIFDDQFSVERPDGSNFTLKIRSTKLEDSAMYFCARAGGSSYNEQFFGPGTRLTVL.

The chain employs TRBV6-5 and TRBJ2-7; 7 nucleotides agree with TRBD1. CDR3 length: 16 residues. Germline CDR1 and CDR2: MNHEY and SVGAGI. V trimming: 2 bases; J trimming: 0 bases; junction bases outside the gene matches: 7. CDR3 amino acids: CASSYTLGQNSYEQYF. The CDR3 DNA follows: TGTGCCAGCAGTTACACCCTGGGACAGAACTCCTACGAGCAGTACTTC.

This clone has a handful of counts. The chain has TRBV2 and TRBJ1-2, with 7 bases aligning to TRBD1. Germline V gene sequence: CDR1 SNHLY, CDR2 FYNNEI. The CDR3 loop spans 16 amino acids. V dropped 4 bases and J dropped 4; count of bases not matched to a gene: 12. CDR3 coding DNA: TGTGCCAGCAGTGTCCTGACAGGGTCCACAAGCTATGGCTACACCTTC. Translating gives CASSVLTGSTSYGYTF.

This chain uses TRBV2 with TRBJ1-3; D remains unclear. V was cut by 5 bases and J by 3 bases, with 8 bases left in between. The CDR3 has 13 residues. Germline V gene data show CDR1 as SNHLY and CDR2 as FYNNEI. In DNA form, the CDR3 reads TGTGCCAGCAGTACAGAAAATGGAAACACCATATATTTT. Its translation: CASSTENGNTIYF.

The rearrangement uses TRBV6-5 and TRBJ2-2; D may be TRBD1 (5 bases). Germline CDR1 is MNHEY and CDR2 is SVGAGI. Trimming stripped 0 bases from V and 13 bases from J, with 12 bases between. This CDR3 region has 13 residues. The CDR3 loop reads CASSYSMSGWLFF. The CDR3 DNA reads as TGTGCCAGCAGTTACTCGATGTCAGGGTGGCTGTTTTTT.

The chain joins TRBV28 to TRBJ1-5; 10 nucleotides align to TRBD1. Germline V gives CDR1 MDHEN, CDR2 SYDVKM. V lost 4 bases to trimming and J lost 6 bases; unmatched junction nucleotides: 6. The CDR3 covers 15 residues. The CDR3 nucleotides are TGTGCCAGCAGTTGGCGACAGGGGGCTATTCAGCCCCAGCATTTT. It codes for CASSWRQGAIQPQHF.

For the CDR3, the DNA is TGTGCCAGCAGCCTTGGACAGGATGCAGATACGCAGTATTTT. Amino acids: CASSLGQDADTQYF. The J gene is TRBJ2-3, the V gene TRBV4-2; TRBD1 aligns across 7 bases. With 4 bases clipped from V and 4 bases from J, the junction kept 5 bases outside the gene matches. The CDR3 spans 14 residues. Germline V gene sequence: CDR1 LGHNA, CDR2 YNFKEQ.

The chain joins TRBV7-9 to TRBJ1-1; the D gene is possibly TRBD1 (5 bases). Germline values: CDR1 SEHNR, CDR2 FQNEAQ (reference sequence). This CDR3 is 19 amino acids long. Trimming left V 6 bases short and J 4 bases short, with 30 bases between. CDR3 residues: CASRPSVGRESWVATEAFF. The CDR3 nucleotides are TGTGCCAGCAGACCCAGTGTCGGCAGGGAATCATGGGTGGCCACTGAAGCTTTCTTT.

On this clone itself: At one boundary the junction diverges from the germline segment, which might be a read error. V and J are TRBV27 and TRBJ2-1; TRBD2 agrees at 7 bases. The CDR3 totals 16 residues. The germline gives CDR1 MNHEY, CDR2 SMNVEV (reference sequence). CDR3 coding DNA: TGTGCCAGCAGTCTATCGACTAGCCGCTCCTACAATGAGCAGTTCTTC. It codes for CASSLSTSRSYNEQFF.

This clone showed up just a few times. The genes are TRBV30 and TRBJ1-2, with D possibly TRBD1 on 5 matching bases. In germline, CDR1 is GTSNPN, CDR2 SVGIG (reference sequence). V gave up 2 bases and J gave up 6 bases, with 13 bases separating them. This CDR3 region has 13 residues. CDR3 bases: TGTGCCTGGAGTCGACAGAAAGGGGATGGCTACACCTTC. Its protein is CAWSRQKGDGYTF.

V is TRBV5-6 and J is TRBJ2-3, with D possibly TRBD1 on 5 matching bases. Germline CDR1 reads SGHDT; CDR2 reads YYEEEE. Trimming pared 1 base from V and 1 base from J, leaving 13 bases between. The CDR3 covers 16 residues. CDR3 sequence: CASSLSTVRGTDTQYF. The CDR3 DNA sequence: TGTGCCAGCAGCTTGTCGACAGTAAGAGGCACAGATACGCAGTATTTT.

The rearrangement links TRBV5-1 to TRBJ2-3, with 10 bases fitting TRBD2. Germline CDR1 SGHRS, CDR2 YFSETQ. The V segment lost 4 bases and the J segment 2 bases; nucleotides outside the gene matches: 10. CDR3 length: 17 amino acids. CDR3 nucleotides: TGCGCCAGCAGCCTTAATCAAGCGGGAGGGTTCACAGATACGCAGTATTTT. Encoded protein: CASSLNQAGGFTDTQYF.

The CDR3 is CASALGGDSGNTIYF. As DNA, the CDR3 is TGTGCCAGCGCCTTAGGGGGAGACTCTGGAAACACCATATATTTT. V and J are TRBV13 and TRBJ1-3; possible D gene TRBD1, 6 bases. Germline V gene sequence: CDR1 PRHDT, CDR2 FYEKMQ (reference sequence). Trimming shortened V by 8 bases and J by 0 bases, and 14 bases separated the two germline ends. The CDR3 extends over 15 amino acids.